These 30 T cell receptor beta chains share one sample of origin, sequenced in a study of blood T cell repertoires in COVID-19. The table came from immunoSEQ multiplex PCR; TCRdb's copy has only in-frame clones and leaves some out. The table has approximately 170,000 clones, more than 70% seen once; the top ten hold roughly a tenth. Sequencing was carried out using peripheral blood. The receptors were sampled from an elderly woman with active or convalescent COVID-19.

CDR3 amino acids: CASSPRVGATNEKLFF. The CDR3 region has the DNA TGTGCCAGCAGCCCCAGGGTAGGGGCAACTAATGAAAAACTGTTTTTT. The chain uses TRBV7-9 and TRBJ1-4; a possible D gene is TRBD1 (5 bases). The CDR3 sequence is 16 residues long. V lost 5 bases to trimming and J lost 0 bases, with 13 bases between them. Germline assignment: CDR1 SEHNR and CDR2 FQNEAQ (reference sequence).

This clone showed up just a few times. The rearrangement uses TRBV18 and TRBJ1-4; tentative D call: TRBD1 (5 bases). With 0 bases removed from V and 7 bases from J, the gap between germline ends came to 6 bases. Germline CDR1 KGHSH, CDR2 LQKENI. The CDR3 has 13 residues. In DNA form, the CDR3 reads TGTGCCAGCTCACCACCGGGGGGTGAAAAACTGTTTTTT. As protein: CASSPPGGEKLFF.

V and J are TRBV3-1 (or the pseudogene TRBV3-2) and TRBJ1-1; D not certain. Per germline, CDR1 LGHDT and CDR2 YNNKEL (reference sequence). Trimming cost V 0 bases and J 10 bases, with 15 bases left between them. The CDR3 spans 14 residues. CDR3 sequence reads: CASSQDGGGMGAFF. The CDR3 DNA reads TGTGCCAGCAGCCAAGATGGAGGCGGGATGGGAGCTTTCTTT.

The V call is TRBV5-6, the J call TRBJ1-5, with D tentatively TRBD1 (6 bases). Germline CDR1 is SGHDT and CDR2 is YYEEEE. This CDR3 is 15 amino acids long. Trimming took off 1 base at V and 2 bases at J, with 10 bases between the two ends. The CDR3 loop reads CASSLNRVGNQPQHF. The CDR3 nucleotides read TGTGCCAGCAGCTTGAACAGGGTAGGCAATCAGCCCCAGCATTTT.

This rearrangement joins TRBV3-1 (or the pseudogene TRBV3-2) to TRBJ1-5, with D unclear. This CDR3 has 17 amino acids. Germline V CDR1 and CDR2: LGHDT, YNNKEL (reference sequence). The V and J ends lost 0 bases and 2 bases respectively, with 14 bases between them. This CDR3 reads CASSQDSGAGGNQPQHF. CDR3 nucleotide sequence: TGTGCCAGCAGCCAAGATTCGGGAGCAGGAGGCAATCAGCCCCAGCATTTT.

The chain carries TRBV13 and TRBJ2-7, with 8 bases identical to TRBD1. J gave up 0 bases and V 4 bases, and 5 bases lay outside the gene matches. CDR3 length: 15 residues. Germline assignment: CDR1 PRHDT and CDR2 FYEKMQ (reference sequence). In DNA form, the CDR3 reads TGTGCCAGCAGCTCTGGACAGGGCCGCTCCTACGAGCAGTACTTC. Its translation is CASSSGQGRSYEQYF.

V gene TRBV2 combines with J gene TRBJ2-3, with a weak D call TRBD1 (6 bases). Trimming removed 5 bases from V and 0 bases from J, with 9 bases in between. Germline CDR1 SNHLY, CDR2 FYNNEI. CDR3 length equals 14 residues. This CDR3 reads CASSSGQSTDTQYF. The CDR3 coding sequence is TGTGCCAGCAGTTCCGGACAGAGCACAGATACGCAGTATTTT.

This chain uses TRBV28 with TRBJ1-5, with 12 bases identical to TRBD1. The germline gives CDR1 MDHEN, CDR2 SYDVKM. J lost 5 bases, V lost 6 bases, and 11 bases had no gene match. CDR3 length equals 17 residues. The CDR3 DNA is TGTGCCAGCAGGATTCCCGCCGGGACAGGGGGCGATCAGCCCCAGCATTTT. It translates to CASRIPAGTGGDQPQHF.

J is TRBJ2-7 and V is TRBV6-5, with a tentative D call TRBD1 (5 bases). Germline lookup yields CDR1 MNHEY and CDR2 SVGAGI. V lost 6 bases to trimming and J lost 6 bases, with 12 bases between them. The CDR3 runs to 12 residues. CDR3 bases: TGTGCCAGCAGCCGCCAGGGTATCGAGCAGTACTTC. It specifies CASSRQGIEQYF.

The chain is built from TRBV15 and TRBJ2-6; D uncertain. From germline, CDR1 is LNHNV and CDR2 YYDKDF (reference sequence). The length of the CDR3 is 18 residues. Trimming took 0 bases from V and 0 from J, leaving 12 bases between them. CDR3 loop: CATSREEIQHSGANVLTF. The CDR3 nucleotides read TGTGCCACCAGCAGAGAAGAGATACAGCACTCTGGGGCCAACGTCCTGACTTTC.

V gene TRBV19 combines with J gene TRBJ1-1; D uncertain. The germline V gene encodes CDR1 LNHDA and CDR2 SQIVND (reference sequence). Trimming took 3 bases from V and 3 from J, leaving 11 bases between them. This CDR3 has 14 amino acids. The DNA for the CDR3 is TGTGCCAGTAGTATGAGGCTGAGCCACACTGAAGCTTTCTTT. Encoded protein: CASSMRLSHTEAFF.

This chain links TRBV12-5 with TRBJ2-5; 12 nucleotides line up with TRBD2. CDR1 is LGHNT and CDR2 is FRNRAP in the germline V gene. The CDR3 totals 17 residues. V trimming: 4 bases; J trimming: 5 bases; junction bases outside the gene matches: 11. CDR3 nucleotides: TGTGCTAGTGGTTCCCGACTAGCGGGAGATGGGTGGGAGACCCAGTACTTC. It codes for CASGSRLAGDGWETQYF.

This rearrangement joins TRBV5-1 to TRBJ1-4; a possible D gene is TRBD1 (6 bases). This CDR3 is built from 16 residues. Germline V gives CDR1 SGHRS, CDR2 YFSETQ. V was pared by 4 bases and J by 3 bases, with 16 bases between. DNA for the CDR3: TGCGCCAGCAGCGGCCCCAGGGGCATGCCTAATGAAAAACTGTTTTTT. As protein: CASSGPRGMPNEKLFF.

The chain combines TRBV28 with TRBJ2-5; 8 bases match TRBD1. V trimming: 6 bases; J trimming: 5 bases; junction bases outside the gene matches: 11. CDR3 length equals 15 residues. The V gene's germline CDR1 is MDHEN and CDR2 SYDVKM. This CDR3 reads CASSRRTGRGETQYF. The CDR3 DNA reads TGTGCCAGCAGCCGGAGGACAGGGCGAGGGGAGACCCAGTACTTC. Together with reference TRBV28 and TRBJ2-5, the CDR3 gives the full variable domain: DVKVTQSSRYLVKRTGEKVFLECVQDMDHENMFWYRQDPGLGLRLIYFSYDVKMKEKGDIPEGYSVSREKKERFSLILESASTNQTSMYLCASSRRTGRGETQYFGPGTRLLVL.

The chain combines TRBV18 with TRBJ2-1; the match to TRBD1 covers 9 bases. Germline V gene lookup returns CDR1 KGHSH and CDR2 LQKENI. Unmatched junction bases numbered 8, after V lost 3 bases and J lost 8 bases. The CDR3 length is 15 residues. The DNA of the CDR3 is TGTGCCAGCTCACCTTCGGGACAGGGAGGTGATGAGCAGTTCTTC. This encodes CASSPSGQGGDEQFF.

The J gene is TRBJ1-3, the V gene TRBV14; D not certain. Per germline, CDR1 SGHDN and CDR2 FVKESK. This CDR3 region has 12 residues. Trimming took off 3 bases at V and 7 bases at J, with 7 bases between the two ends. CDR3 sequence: CASSQAVNTIYF. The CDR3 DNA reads TGTGCCAGCAGCCAGGCAGTCAACACCATATATTTT.

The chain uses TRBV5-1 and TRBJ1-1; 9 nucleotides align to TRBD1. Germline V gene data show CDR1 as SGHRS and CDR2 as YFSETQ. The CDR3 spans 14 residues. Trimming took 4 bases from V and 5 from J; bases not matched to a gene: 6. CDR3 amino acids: CASSLGTGQTEAFF. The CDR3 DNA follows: TGCGCCAGCAGCCTCGGGACAGGGCAGACTGAAGCTTTCTTT.

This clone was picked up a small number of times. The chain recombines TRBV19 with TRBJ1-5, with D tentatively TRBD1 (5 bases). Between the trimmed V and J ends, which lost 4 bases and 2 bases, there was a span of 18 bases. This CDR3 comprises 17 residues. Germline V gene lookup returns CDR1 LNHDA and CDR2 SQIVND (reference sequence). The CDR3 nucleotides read TGTGCCAGTAGTAAAAGGACATTACCGGGTGGCAATCAGCCCCAGCATTTT. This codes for CASSKRTLPGGNQPQHF.

For the CDR3, the DNA is TGCAGTGCTAGTAAAGACAGGGGCGGCACAGATACGCAGTATTTT. It translates to CSASKDRGGTDTQYF. The chain is built from TRBV20-1 and TRBJ2-3; 8 bases align to TRBD1. This CDR3 region has 15 residues. The V and J ends lost 3 bases and 1 base, in that order; junction bases with no gene match: 6. CDR1 is DFQATT and CDR2 is SNEGSKA in the germline V gene (reference sequence).

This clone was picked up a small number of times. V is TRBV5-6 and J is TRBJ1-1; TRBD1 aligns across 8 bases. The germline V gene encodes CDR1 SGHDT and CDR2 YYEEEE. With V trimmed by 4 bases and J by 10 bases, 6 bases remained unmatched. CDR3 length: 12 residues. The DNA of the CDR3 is TGTGCCAGCAGCACCCGGACAGGGAGAGCTTTCTTT. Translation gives CASSTRTGRAFF.

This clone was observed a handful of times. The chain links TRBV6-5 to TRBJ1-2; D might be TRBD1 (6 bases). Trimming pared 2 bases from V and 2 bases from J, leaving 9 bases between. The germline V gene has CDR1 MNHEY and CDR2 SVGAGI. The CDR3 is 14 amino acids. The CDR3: CASSYGQGNYGYTF. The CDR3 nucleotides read TGTGCCAGCAGTTACGGCCAGGGGAACTATGGCTACACCTTC.

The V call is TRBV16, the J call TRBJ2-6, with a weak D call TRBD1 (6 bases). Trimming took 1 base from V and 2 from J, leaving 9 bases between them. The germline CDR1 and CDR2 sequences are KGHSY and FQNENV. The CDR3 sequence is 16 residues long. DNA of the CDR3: TGTGCCAGCAGCCAATACAGGGAGCCTGGGGCCAACGTCCTGACTTTC. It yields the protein CASSQYREPGANVLTF.

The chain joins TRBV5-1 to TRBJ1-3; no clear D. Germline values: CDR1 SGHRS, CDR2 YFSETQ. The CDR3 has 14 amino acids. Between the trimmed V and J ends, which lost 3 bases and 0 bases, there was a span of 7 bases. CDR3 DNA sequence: TGCGCCAGCAGCTCGAGGCTCTCTGGAAACACCATATATTTT. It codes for CASSSRLSGNTIYF.

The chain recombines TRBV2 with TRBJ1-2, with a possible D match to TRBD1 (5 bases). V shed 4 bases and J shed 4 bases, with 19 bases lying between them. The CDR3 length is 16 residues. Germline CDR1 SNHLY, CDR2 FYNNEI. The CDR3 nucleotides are TGTGCCAGCAGTGTGCAGGGCAGGGCGGGGTTCTATGGCTACACCTTC. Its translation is CASSVQGRAGFYGYTF.

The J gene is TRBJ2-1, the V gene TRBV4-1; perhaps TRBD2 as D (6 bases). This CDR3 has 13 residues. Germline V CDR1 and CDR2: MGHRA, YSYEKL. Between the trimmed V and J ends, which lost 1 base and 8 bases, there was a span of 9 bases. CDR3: CASSQGPGDEQFF. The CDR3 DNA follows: TGCGCCAGCAGCCAAGGGCCGGGAGATGAGCAGTTCTTC.

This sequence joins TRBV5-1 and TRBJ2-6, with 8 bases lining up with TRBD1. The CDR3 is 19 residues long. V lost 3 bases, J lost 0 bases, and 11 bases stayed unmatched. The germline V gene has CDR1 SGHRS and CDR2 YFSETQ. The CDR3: CASSWPPGQASSGANVLTF. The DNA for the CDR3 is TGCGCCAGCAGCTGGCCTCCGGGACAGGCGAGCTCTGGGGCCAACGTCCTGACTTTC. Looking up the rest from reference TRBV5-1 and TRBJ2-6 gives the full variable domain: KAGVTQTPRYLIKTRGQQVTLSCSPISGHRSVSWYQQTPGQGLQFLFEYFSETQRNKGNFPGRFSGRQFSNSRSEMNVSTLELGDSALYLCASSWPPGQASSGANVLTFGAGSRLTVL.

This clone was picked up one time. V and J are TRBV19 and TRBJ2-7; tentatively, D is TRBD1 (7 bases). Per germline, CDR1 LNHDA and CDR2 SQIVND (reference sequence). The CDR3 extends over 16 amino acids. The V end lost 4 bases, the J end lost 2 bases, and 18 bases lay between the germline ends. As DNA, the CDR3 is TGTGCCAGTAGTACCAACAGGGGAGGAAACCCCTACGAGCAGTACTTC. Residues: CASSTNRGGNPYEQYF.

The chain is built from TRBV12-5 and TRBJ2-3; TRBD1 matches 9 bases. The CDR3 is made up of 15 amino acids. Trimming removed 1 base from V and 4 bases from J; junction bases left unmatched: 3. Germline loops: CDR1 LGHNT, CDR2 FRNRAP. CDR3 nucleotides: TGTGCTAGTGGTTTGGGAAGGACAGGGGCAGATACGCAGTATTTT. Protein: CASGLGRTGADTQYF.

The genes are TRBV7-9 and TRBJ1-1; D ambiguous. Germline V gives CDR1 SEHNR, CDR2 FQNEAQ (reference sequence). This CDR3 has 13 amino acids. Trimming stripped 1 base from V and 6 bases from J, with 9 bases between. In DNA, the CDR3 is TGTGCCAGCAGCTTAGGTCTTACACCTGAAGCTTTCTTT. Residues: CASSLGLTPEAFF. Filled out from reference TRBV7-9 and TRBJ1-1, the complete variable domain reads DTGVSQNPRHKITKRGQNVTFRCDPISEHNRLYWYRQTLGQGPEFLTYFQNEAQLEKSRLLSDRFSAERPKGSFSTLEIQRTEQGDSAMYLCASSLGLTPEAFFGQGTRLTVV.

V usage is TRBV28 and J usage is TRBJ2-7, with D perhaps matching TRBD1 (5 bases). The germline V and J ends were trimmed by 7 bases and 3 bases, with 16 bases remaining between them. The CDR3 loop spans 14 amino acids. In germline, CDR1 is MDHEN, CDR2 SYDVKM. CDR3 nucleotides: TGTGCCAGCATCCCCCAGGGATCGGTCTACGAGCAGTACTTC. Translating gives CASIPQGSVYEQYF.